The next 2 T cell receptor beta chains were all read from a single sample in a study of beta chain features in type 1 diabetes. Whole-study findings and limits: For Type 1 diabetes patients, all four CD4+ subsets carried TCRB CDR3s that were moderately but significantly shorter.

TCRB transcripts that were expressed got sequenced, as all of the isolated RNA had been reverse transcribed. TCRdb's table, derived via immunoSEQ multiplex PCR, lists solely in-frame clones and lacks some. The sample yields 200,000 to 250,000 clones, roughly 17% seen once. These TCRs' antigens remain unknown. The material sequenced was naive CD4+ T cells from blood. These receptors originate from a man aged 25 to 45 with type 1 diabetes.

The table lists this clone with a few counts. The chain couples TRBV13 to TRBJ2-7; 15 nucleotides align to TRBD2. This CDR3 has 19 residues. Germline V gene data show CDR1 as PRHDT and CDR2 as FYEKMQ (reference sequence). V gave up 5 bases and J gave up 0 bases; unmatched junction bases: 11. The CDR3 bases are TGTGCCAGCAGCAACTTTATTGGGACTAGCGGGAGGTTCTCCTACGAGCAGTACTTC. The encoded protein is CASSNFIGTSGRFSYEQYF.

Written as DNA, the CDR3 is TGCAGCGTCCAGGGGACTAGCGGGCCAACAGATACGCAGTATTTT. This sequence encodes CSVQGTSGPTDTQYF. The chain joins TRBV29-1 to TRBJ2-3, with 12 bases matching TRBD2. With V trimmed by 6 bases and J by 3 bases, 7 bases remained unmatched. The CDR3 has 15 amino acids. CDR1 SQVTM and CDR2 ANQGSEA come from the germline V gene.